Reported below is one T cell receptor beta chain. The data were taken from a study of blood T cell repertoires in COVID-19. About the research overall: PBMCs, B-cell-depleted T cells, or T cells were the source of the cDNA or gDNA that made up the material.

It was during active infection that Seattle patients were enrolled and then longitudinally followed. Germline CDR1 reads SGHNT; CDR2 reads YYREEE (reference sequence). The V segment lost 4 bases and the J segment 7 bases; nucleotides outside the gene matches: 10. The length of the CDR3 is 16 residues. The table came from immunoSEQ multiplex PCR; TCRdb's copy has only in-frame clones and leaves some out. The sample has some 220,000 clones, about 82% seen once. The chain employs TRBV5-4 and TRBJ2-1; 11 nucleotides align to TRBD2. The clonotype originates from an older woman with COVID-19, enrolled during active disease. The specimen was peripheral blood. The CDR3 DNA follows: TGTGCCAGCAGCGGAATAGCGGGGGGGATTAAAAATGAGCAGTTCTTC. Translated: CASSGIAGGIKNEQFF.